This T cell receptor (beta chain) derives from a study of OX40 agonist ivuxolimab in advanced cancers. Study details: Participants, 82.7% male, averaged roughly 55 years of age, ranging from roughly 20 to 85. Partial responses occurred in three patients (one hepatocellular carcinoma, two cutaneous melanoma).

The CDR3 spans 13 residues. Germline V lookup: CDR1 MNHNS, CDR2 SASEGT. V gave up 1 base and J gave up 4 bases, with 7 bases separating them. Patients were excluded for autoimmune disease history or systemic immunosuppression. Assay used: immunoSEQ multiplex PCR; TCRdb lists only in-frame clones, some missing. The table lists about 24,000 clones, roughly 78% of them singletons. The chain couples TRBV6-1 to TRBJ1-1; D gene ambiguous. The sequencing here drew on CD4+ or CD8+ T cells sorted from blood, taken in a trial of the OX40 agonist ivuxolimab. The sequence was obtained from an adult with an advanced solid tumor such as melanoma, head and neck, liver or kidney cancer. For the CDR3, the DNA is TGTGCCAGCAGTGAAGGGAGTGTCACTGAAGCTTTCTTT. It translates to CASSEGSVTEAFF.